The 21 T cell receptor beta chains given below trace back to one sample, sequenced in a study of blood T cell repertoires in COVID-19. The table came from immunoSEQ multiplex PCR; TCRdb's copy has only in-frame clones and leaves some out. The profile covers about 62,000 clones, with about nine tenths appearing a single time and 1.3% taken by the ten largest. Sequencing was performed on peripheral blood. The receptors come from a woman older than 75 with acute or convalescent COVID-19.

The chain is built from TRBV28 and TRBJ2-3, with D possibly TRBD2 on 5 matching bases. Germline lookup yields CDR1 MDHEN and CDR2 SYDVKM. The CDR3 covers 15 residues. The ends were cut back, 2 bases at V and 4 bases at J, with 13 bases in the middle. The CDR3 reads CASSLSGARPDTQYF. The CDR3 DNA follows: TGTGCCAGCAGTTTAAGCGGTGCTCGCCCAGATACGCAGTATTTT.

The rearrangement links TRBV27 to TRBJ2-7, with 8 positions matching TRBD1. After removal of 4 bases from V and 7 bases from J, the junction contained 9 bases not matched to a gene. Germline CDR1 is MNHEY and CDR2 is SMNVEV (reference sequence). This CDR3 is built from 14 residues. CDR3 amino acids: CASSYRGTAVEQYF. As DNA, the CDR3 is TGTGCCAGCAGTTACAGGGGGACGGCCGTGGAGCAGTACTTC.

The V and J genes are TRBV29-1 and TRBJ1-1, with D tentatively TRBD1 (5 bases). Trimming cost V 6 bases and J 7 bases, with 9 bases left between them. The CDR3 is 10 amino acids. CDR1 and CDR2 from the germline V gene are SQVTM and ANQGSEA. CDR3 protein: CSVLQVEAFF. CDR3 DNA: TGCAGCGTCTTACAGGTTGAAGCTTTCTTT.

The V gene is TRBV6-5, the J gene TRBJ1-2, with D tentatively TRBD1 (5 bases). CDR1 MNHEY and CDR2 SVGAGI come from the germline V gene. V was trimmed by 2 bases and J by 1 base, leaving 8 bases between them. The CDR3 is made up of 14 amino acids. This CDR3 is CASSYATVNYGYTF. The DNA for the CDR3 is TGTGCCAGCAGTTACGCGACAGTTAACTATGGCTACACCTTC.

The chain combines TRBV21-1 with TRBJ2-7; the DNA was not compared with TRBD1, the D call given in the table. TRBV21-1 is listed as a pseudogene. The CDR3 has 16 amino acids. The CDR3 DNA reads TGTGCCAGCAGCAAAGGAAGGGGCGGACCCTCCTACGAGCAGTACTTC. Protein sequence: CASSKGRGGPSYEQYF.

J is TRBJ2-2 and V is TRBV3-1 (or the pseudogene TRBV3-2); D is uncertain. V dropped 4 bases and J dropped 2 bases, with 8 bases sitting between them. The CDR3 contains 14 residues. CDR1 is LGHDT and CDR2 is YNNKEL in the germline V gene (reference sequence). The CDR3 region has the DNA TGTGCCAGCAGCCCTCGAACTAACACCGGGGAGCTGTTTTTT. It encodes CASSPRTNTGELFF.

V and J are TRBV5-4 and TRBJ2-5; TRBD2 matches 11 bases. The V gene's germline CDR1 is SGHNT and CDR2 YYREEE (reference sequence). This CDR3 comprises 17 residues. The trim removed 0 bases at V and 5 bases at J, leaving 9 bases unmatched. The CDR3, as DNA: TGTGCCAGCAGCTTGGTAGGGCTAGCGGGGGGCCGGGAGACCCAGTACTTC. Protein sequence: CASSLVGLAGGRETQYF. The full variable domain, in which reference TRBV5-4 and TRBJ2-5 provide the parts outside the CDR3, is ETGVTQSPTHLIKTRGQQVTLRCSSQSGHNTVSWYQQALGQGPQFIFQYYREEENGRGNFPPRFSGLQFPNYSSELNVNALELDDSALYLCASSLVGLAGGRETQYFGPGTRLLVL.

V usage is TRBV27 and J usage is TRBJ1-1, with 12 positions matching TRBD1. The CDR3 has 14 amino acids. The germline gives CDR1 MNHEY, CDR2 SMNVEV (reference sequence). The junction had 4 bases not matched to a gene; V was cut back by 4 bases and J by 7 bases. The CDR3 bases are TGTGCCAGCAGTTGGGACAGGGGGCGCGGTGAAGCTTTCTTT. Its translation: CASSWDRGRGEAFF.

CDR3 sequence reads: CASSQLTGRAPQETQYF. The CDR3 bases are TGTGCCAGCAGCCAGCTAACAGGGAGGGCCCCCCAAGAGACCCAGTACTTC. The chain employs TRBV3-1 (or the pseudogene TRBV3-2) and TRBJ2-5; maybe TRBD2 (7 bases). The germline CDR1 and CDR2 sequences are LGHDT and YNNKEL (reference sequence). The V end lost 3 bases, the J end lost 1 base, and 18 bases lay between the germline ends. This CDR3 is 17 amino acids long.

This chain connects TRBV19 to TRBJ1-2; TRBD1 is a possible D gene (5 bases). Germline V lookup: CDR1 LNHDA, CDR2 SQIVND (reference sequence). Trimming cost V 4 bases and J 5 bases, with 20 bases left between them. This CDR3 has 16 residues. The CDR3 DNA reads TGTGCCAGTAGTACGCGGGACTCGGGGATGTCATATGGCTACACCTTC. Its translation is CASSTRDSGMSYGYTF. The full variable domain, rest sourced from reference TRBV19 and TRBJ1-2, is DGGITQSPKYLFRKEGQNVTLSCEQNLNHDAMYWYRQDPGQGLRLIYYSQIVNDFQKGDIAEGYSVSREKKESFPLTVTSAQKNPTAFYLCASSTRDSGMSYGYTFGSGTRLTVV.

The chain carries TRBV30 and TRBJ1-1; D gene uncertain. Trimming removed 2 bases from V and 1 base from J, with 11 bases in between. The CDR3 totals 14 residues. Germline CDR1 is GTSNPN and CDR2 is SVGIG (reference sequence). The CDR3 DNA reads TGTGCCTGGAGTCCGACCCAGGCGAACACTGAAGCTTTCTTT. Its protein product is CAWSPTQANTEAFF.

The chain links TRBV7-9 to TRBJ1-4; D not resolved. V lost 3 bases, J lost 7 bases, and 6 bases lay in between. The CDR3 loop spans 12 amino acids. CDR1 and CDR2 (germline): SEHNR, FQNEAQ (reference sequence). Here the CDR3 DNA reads TGTGCCAGCAGCTTTGTCGTTGAAAAACTGTTTTTT. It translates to CASSFVVEKLFF.

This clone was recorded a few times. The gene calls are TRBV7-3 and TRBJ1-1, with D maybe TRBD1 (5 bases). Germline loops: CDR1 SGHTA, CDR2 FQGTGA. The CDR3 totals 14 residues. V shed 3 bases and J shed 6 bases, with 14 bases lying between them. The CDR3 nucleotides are TGTGCCAGCAGCTTTGGACACCAAGATCCTGAAGCTTTCTTT. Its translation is CASSFGHQDPEAFF.

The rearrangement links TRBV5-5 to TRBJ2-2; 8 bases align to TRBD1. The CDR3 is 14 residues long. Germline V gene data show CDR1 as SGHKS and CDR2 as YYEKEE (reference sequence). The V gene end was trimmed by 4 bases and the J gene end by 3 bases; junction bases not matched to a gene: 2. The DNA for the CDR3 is TGTGCCAGCAGCCCGACAGGGGACACCGGGGAGCTGTTTTTT. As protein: CASSPTGDTGELFF.

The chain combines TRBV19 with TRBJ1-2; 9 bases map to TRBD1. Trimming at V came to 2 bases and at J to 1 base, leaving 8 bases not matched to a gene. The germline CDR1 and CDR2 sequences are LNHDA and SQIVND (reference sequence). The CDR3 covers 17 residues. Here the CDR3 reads CASSIKPGQGYNYGYTF. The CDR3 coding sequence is TGTGCCAGTAGTATAAAGCCGGGACAGGGTTATAACTATGGCTACACCTTC.

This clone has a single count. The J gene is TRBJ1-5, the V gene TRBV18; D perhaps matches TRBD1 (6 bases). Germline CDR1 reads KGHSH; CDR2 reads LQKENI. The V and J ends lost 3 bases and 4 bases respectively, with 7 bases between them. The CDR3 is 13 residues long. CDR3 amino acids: CASSPTGNQPQHF. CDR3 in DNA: TGTGCCAGCTCACCTACAGGGAATCAGCCCCAGCATTTT.

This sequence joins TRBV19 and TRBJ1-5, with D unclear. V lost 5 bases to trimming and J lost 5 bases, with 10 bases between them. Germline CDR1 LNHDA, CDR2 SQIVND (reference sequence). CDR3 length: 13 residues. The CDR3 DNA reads TGTGCCAGTAGTGCAGACAAGGATCAGCCCCAGCATTTT. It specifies CASSADKDQPQHF.

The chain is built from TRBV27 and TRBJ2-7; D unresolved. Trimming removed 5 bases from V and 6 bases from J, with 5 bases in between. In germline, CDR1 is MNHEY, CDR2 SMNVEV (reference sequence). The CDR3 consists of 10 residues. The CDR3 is CASSPSEQYF. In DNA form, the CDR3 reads TGTGCCAGCAGTCCTTCCGAGCAGTACTTC.

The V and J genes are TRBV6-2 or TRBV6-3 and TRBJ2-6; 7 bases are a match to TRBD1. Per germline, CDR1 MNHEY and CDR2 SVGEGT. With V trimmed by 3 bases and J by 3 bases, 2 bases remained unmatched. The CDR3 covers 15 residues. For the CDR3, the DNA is TGTGCCAGCAGTTATGACAGGGTTGGGGCCAACGTCCTGACTTTC. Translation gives CASSYDRVGANVLTF.

The CDR3 nucleotides are TGTGCCTGGAGGAACTACAGGGCCCTCCACTTT. The encoded protein is CAWRNYRALHF. The chain joins TRBV30 to TRBJ1-6; TRBD1 might be the D (6 bases). V was clipped by 3 bases and J by 14 bases, with 11 bases between them. Per the germline V gene, CDR1 is GTSNPN and CDR2 is SVGIG (reference sequence). The CDR3 is 11 residues long.

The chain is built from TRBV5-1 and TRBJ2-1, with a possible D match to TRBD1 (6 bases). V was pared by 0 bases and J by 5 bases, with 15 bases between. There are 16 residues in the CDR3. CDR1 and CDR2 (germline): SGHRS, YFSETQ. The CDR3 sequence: CASSLEAWDTNNEQFF. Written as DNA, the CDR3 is TGCGCCAGCAGCTTGGAAGCGTGGGACACTAACAATGAGCAGTTCTTC.